The 15 T cell receptor beta chains presented below share a single source sample, sequenced in a study of blood T cells in healthy people across ages. A sample-barcoded 5' primer and a J-beta primer mix were used in a second PCR of roughly 7 to 11 cycles. TCRdb called the 5' RACE reads again in MiXCR, with one record for every CDR3 protein. The table records around 1,900,000 distinct CDR3 sequences, 35% to 50% of them present only once. Sequenced sample: blood. The receptor source for this set is a human donor in good health.

This clonotype was recorded a few times. CDR3 region: CATSRDSSSSYGYTF. The CDR3 coding sequence is TGTGCCACCAGCAGAGATTCAAGTTCCTCCTATGGCTACACCTTC. The V gene is TRBV15, the J gene TRBJ1-2; D is ambiguous. The CDR3 length is 15 residues. Per germline, CDR1 LNHNV and CDR2 YYDKDF (reference sequence). Trimming stripped 0 bases from V and 4 bases from J, with 12 bases between.

This clonotype was seen a handful of times. The rearrangement uses TRBV12-3 or TRBV12-4 and TRBJ2-7, with 7 bases identical to TRBD2. The trim removed 7 bases at V and 2 bases at J, leaving 11 bases unmatched. The CDR3 loop spans 15 amino acids. CDR3 in amino acids: CASTKALAGAYEQYF. The CDR3 nucleotides read TGTGCCAGCACCAAAGCCCTCGCGGGGGCCTACGAGCAGTACTTC.

The CDR3, as DNA: TGCGCCAGCAGTGAGTCAGTAGGCGGCGATGAGCAGTTCTTC. Amino acid sequence: CASSESVGGDEQFF. The chain combines TRBV10-2 with TRBJ2-1, with no clear D. V was clipped by 0 bases and J by 8 bases, with 11 bases between them. Germline values: CDR1 WSHSY, CDR2 SAAADI. The CDR3 covers 14 residues.

The chain links TRBV29-1 to TRBJ1-1, with D perhaps TRBD1 (5 bases). CDR1 SQVTM and CDR2 ANQGSEA come from the germline V gene. V shed 3 bases and J shed 1 base, with 9 bases lying between them. This CDR3 comprises 13 residues. CDR3 coding DNA: TGCAGCGTTGACACTACAGGGAACACTGAAGCTTTCTTT. Translating it yields CSVDTTGNTEAFF.

This clonotype was picked up a small number of times. The germline gene is not matched at one end of the junction; a read error may be the cause. This chain links TRBV29-1 with TRBJ1-2, with D possibly being TRBD1 (5 bases). The CDR3 is 13 amino acids. CDR1 SQVTM and CDR2 ANQGSEA come from the germline V gene. The CDR3 protein is CNVERQGVGGYTF. Here the CDR3 DNA reads TGCAACGTTGAACGCCAGGGCGTAGGCGGCTACACCTTC.

The J gene is TRBJ2-1, the V gene TRBV11-3; 7 nucleotides match TRBD2. The V and J ends lost 0 bases and 9 bases, in that order; junction bases with no gene match: 8. The CDR3 contains 15 residues. Germline V gives CDR1 SGHNT, CDR2 YENEEA. CDR3 nucleotide sequence: TGTGCCAGCAGCTTAGATGCGCTGGGGGAGGGTGAGCAGTTCTTC. Translating it yields CASSLDALGEGEQFF.

The V call is TRBV9, the J call TRBJ2-7; tentatively, D is TRBD1 or TRBD2 (5 bases each). Germline V lookup: CDR1 SGDLS, CDR2 YYNGEE. V was pared by 2 bases and J by 5 bases, with 23 bases between. CDR3 length: 17 residues. The CDR3 loop is CASSVDTGAAVLDEQYF. The CDR3 bases are TGTGCCAGCAGCGTCGACACCGGGGCAGCGGTTCTCGACGAGCAGTACTTC.

This clonotype was seen more than once but under ten times. The chain recombines TRBV9 with TRBJ2-1, with D possibly TRBD2 on 6 matching bases. The V end was cut by 0 bases, the J end by 8 bases, with 18 bases between. Looked up from germline, CDR1 is SGDLS and CDR2 is YYNGEE. The CDR3 is made up of 16 amino acids. The CDR3 spells CASSVAKGGAWHEQFF. Here the CDR3 DNA reads TGTGCCAGCAGCGTAGCTAAAGGCGGGGCTTGGCATGAGCAGTTCTTC.

There are a few counts of this clonotype. The chain joins TRBV4-2 to TRBJ2-1, with D perhaps TRBD2 (5 bases). The CDR3 has 14 amino acids. Germline values: CDR1 LGHNA, CDR2 YNFKEQ. The V end lost 4 bases, the J end lost 7 bases, and 14 bases lay between the germline ends. The CDR3 protein is CASSLLLDLNEQFF. The DNA for the CDR3 is TGTGCCAGCAGCCTCCTACTAGACTTAAATGAGCAGTTCTTC.

This sequence joins TRBV2 and TRBJ2-4; tentative D call: TRBD1 (6 bases). Germline CDR1 SNHLY, CDR2 FYNNEI. V lost 3 bases, J lost 1 base, and 10 bases lay in between. The CDR3 contains 15 residues. The CDR3 here is CASSEGAEAKNIQYF. CDR3 in DNA: TGTGCCAGCAGTGAGGGGGCTGAGGCCAAAAACATTCAGTACTTC.

This clonotype was observed once. Germline is not matched at one junction end, which may reflect a read error. The genes are TRBV20-1 and TRBJ2-3, with 9 bases aligning to TRBD2. The CDR3 extends over 13 amino acids. Germline CDR1 reads DFQATT; CDR2 reads SNEGSKA (reference sequence). CDR3 in DNA: TGCAGTGCTAGTAGCGGGGGCACAGGTACGCAGTATTTT. Its protein is CSASSGGTGTQYF.

V is TRBV7-7 and J is TRBJ2-1; TRBD2 matches at 13 bases. CDR1 is SSHAT and CDR2 is FNYEAQ in the germline V gene (reference sequence). Trimming removed 7 bases from V and 5 bases from J; junction bases left unmatched: 8. The CDR3 is 16 amino acids. CDR3 amino acids: CASTKLGLAGNNEQFF. CDR3 nucleotide sequence: TGTGCCAGCACCAAATTGGGACTAGCGGGGAACAATGAGCAGTTCTTC.

The V call is TRBV20-1, the J call TRBJ2-7; TRBD2 matches at 10 bases. This CDR3 spans 12 amino acids. CDR1 and CDR2 (germline): DFQATT, SNEGSKA (reference sequence). After removal of 4 bases from V and 4 bases from J, the junction contained 1 base not matched to a gene. CDR3 amino acids: CSAKTSGYEQYF. The CDR3 nucleotides are TGCAGTGCTAAGACTAGCGGGTACGAGCAGTACTTC.

The rearrangement links TRBV2 to TRBJ1-5, with D possibly matching TRBD1 (5 bases). Germline lookup yields CDR1 SNHLY and CDR2 FYNNEI. The CDR3 spans 14 residues. Trimming shortened V by 7 bases and J by 4 bases, and 14 bases separated the two germline ends. This CDR3 reads CASTQGATNQPQHF. Here the CDR3 DNA reads TGTGCCAGCACCCAAGGGGCGACAAATCAGCCCCAGCATTTT.

In DNA form, the CDR3 reads TGTGCCAGCAGTAACCTAGCGGGGGTGGCTCAAGAGACCCAGTACTTC. Translating it yields CASSNLAGVAQETQYF. The V and J genes are TRBV25-1 and TRBJ2-5; the match to TRBD2 covers 10 bases. The CDR3 contains 16 residues. The germline V gene has CDR1 MGHDK and CDR2 SYGVNS. The J segment lost 2 bases and the V segment lost 5 bases, leaving 8 bases of the junction unmatched.